The table lists the clone carrying this T cell receptor beta chain with many counts. Its antigen remains unidentified. This entry belongs to a study of regulatory T cells in long-lasting Graves disease. Study-level results: Persistent Graves' patients showed less TCR diversity than newly diagnosed ones. Shared public clonotypes totalled about 2,600 in persistent patients, compared with around 930 in new patients.

Time point here: newly diagnosed GD, antithyroid drugs for less than 3 months. Extracted RNA from PBMCs served as the source of the TCR library. Patients came from an endocrinology department in Xi'an, China. The CDR3 spans 15 residues. The germline V gene has CDR1 SGHRS and CDR2 YFSETQ. Trimming removed 4 bases from V and 2 bases from J; junction bases left unmatched: 7. CDR3-region Arm-PCR and iRepertoire HTBI primers produced the TCR beta libraries. TCRdb used MiXCR to reprocess the multiplex PCR reads, holding one entry per CDR3 protein. This table has 500,000 or so distinct CDR3 sequences, 14% appearing once. The sample was also reused in another study, on T cells in Graves' hyperthyroidism and ophthalmopathy.

This receptor was obtained from a woman aged 45-65 years with Graves disease. This chain links TRBV5-1 with TRBJ1-1; 8 bases line up with TRBD1. Sequencing used peripheral blood mononuclear cells (PBMCs), obtained at new diagnosis, from a patient treated with antithyroid drugs. The CDR3 spells CASSTGQGDNTEAFF. In DNA form, the CDR3 reads TGCGCCAGCAGCACAGGACAGGGAGACAACACTGAAGCTTTCTTT. The full variable domain, completed using reference TRBV5-1 and TRBJ1-1, is KAGVTQTPRYLIKTRGQQVTLSCSPISGHRSVSWYQQTPGQGLQFLFEYFSETQRNKGNFPGRFSGRQFSNSRSEMNVSTLELGDSALYLCASSTGQGDNTEAFFGQGTRLTVV.